A single sample is the source of the 17 T cell receptor beta chains below, sequenced in a study of blood T cells in healthy people across ages. Primed by a sample-barcoded 5' primer and a J-beta primer mix, a second PCR proceeded for 7 to 11 cycles. TCRdb re-derived calls from the 5' RACE reads in MiXCR, one entry per CDR3 protein. Of hundreds of thousands of distinct CDR3 sequences in the sample, over 40% were seen once. Sequencing used blood. All receptors come from a man older than 75 in good health.

Only one count was recorded for this clonotype. One base away lies a much larger clone, so this may be a sequencing read error. The chain combines TRBV5-1 with TRBJ1-2, with a weak D call TRBD1 (6 bases). CDR1 and CDR2 (germline): SGHRS, YFSETQ. This CDR3 region has 14 residues. The CDR3 sequence: CVSSLEQGQGGYTF. The CDR3 bases are TGCGTCAGCAGCTTGGAACAGGGTCAGGGTGGCTACACCTTC.

This clonotype was detected ten times or more. The chain recombines TRBV29-1 with TRBJ2-3; TRBD1 matches 8 bases. V was clipped by 4 bases and J by 3 bases; unmatched bases: 6. The CDR3 is 14 amino acids. CDR1 SQVTM and CDR2 ANQGSEA come from the germline V gene. In nucleotides, the CDR3 is TGCAGCGTTGGAAGCAGGGGGCAAACAGATACGCAGTATTTT. Its protein is CSVGSRGQTDTQYF.

This clonotype was observed at least ten times. The chain recombines TRBV27 with TRBJ2-6, with D unclear. Germline lookup yields CDR1 MNHEY and CDR2 SMNVEV (reference sequence). This CDR3 spans 15 amino acids. Trimming cost V 5 bases and J 2 bases, with 10 bases left between them. CDR3 amino acids: CASSARVAGANVLTF. The CDR3 DNA reads TGTGCCAGCAGTGCAAGGGTGGCTGGGGCCAACGTCCTGACTTTC.

As concerns this clonotype: One end of the junction is discordant with germline, which a read error may explain. V is TRBV6-5 and J is TRBJ2-5; TRBD1 matches at 8 bases. The assigned J gene may be wrong: the sequence end matches TRBJ2-7 better. The CDR3 is made up of 15 amino acids. From germline, CDR1 is MNHEY and CDR2 SVGAGI. CDR3 coding DNA: TGTGCCAGCAGTTACGGCGGACAGGGATCCTGCGAGCAGTACTTC. This gives the protein CASSYGGQGSCEQYF.

The chain recombines TRBV14 with TRBJ2-1; no reliable D call. Trimming pared 5 bases from V and 9 bases from J, leaving 23 bases between. The germline gives CDR1 SGHDN, CDR2 FVKESK. The CDR3 has 16 amino acids. CDR3 sequence (DNA): TGTGCCAGCAGCTCGGCGGACGGGCGTTCAGTGATTGAGCAGTTCTTC. Its protein is CASSSADGRSVIEQFF. Variable domain in full (rest from reference TRBV14 and TRBJ2-1): EAGVTQFPSHSVIEKGQTVTLRCDPISGHDNLYWYRRVMGKEIKFLLHFVKESKQDESGMPNNRFLAERTGGTYSTLKVQPAELEDSGVYFCASSSADGRSVIEQFFGPGTRLTVL.

This chain links TRBV4-3 with TRBJ1-2, with D maybe TRBD1 (6 bases). Germline CDR1 and CDR2: LGHNA and YSLEER. This CDR3 spans 12 amino acids. Trimming removed 4 bases at V and 13 bases at J, with 16 bases between. The CDR3 DNA sequence: TGCGCCAGCAGCCTAAAAGGGGGGGAAAGCACCTTC. This sequence encodes CASSLKGGESTF.

There are a few counts of this clonotype. The V call is TRBV3-1, the J call TRBJ1-5; D might be TRBD1 (5 bases). Germline V CDR1 and CDR2: LGHDT, YNNKEL (reference sequence). The CDR3 is 16 amino acids. Trimming took off 0 bases at V and 5 bases at J, with 14 bases between the two ends. DNA for the CDR3: TGTGCCAGCAGCCAAGATGGGGGGGGATTCTATCAGCCCCAGCATTTT. This encodes CASSQDGGGFYQPQHF.

A few counts support this clonotype. The chain employs TRBV20-1 and TRBJ2-1; 7 bases align to TRBD1. Germline-derived CDR1 and CDR2 are DFQATT and SNEGSKA (reference sequence). Trimming removed 4 bases from V and 12 bases from J; junction bases left unmatched: 3. The CDR3 sequence is 10 residues long. CDR3 in amino acids: CSATGGGQFF. CDR3 nucleotide sequence: TGCAGTGCTACAGGGGGTGGGCAGTTCTTC.

This clonotype has just a few counts. The chain uses TRBV5-1 and TRBJ2-7; D is unresolved. The V gene's germline CDR1 is SGHRS and CDR2 YFSETQ. Trimming took 0 bases from V and 3 from J, leaving 7 bases between them. The CDR3 loop spans 13 amino acids. The CDR3 here is CASSLEGNYEQYF. DNA of the CDR3: TGCGCCAGCAGCTTGGAAGGGAACTACGAGCAGTACTTC.

This clonotype was seen more than once but under ten times. With a much larger clone just one base away, this may be a read error. V gene TRBV5-6 combines with J gene TRBJ2-5; 10 nucleotides line up with TRBD1. Germline V CDR1 and CDR2: SGHDT, YYEEEE. V was pared by 5 bases and J by 11 bases, with 15 bases of the junction left unmatched. CDR3 size: 15 residues. CDR3: CASRGTGEWSNEQYF. The CDR3 DNA reads as TGTGCCAGCAGGGGGACAGGGGAGTGGAGCAATGAGCAGTACTTC.

The genes are TRBV20-1 and TRBJ2-7; 8 positions agree with TRBD1. The germline V gene has CDR1 DFQATT and CDR2 SNEGSKA (reference sequence). CDR3 length: 13 residues. The V segment lost 5 bases and the J segment 3 bases; nucleotides outside the gene matches: 6. Written as DNA, the CDR3 is TGCAGTGCTGCTCCGGGACAGGACTACGAGCAGTACTTC. Its translation is CSAAPGQDYEQYF.

The chain combines TRBV7-2 with TRBJ1-5; possibly TRBD1 for D (5 bases). V lost 5 bases, J lost 2 bases, and 13 bases lay in between. Germline CDR1 SGHTA, CDR2 FQGNSA. This CDR3 contains 15 residues. The CDR3 DNA reads as TGTGCCAGCAGCACCGGGACCGGAGGCAATCAGCCCCAGCATTTT. This encodes CASSTGTGGNQPQHF.

The CDR3 sequence is CSARLGADTQYF. The CDR3 nucleotides are TGCAGTGCTAGATTAGGGGCAGATACGCAGTATTTT. V usage is TRBV20-1 and J usage is TRBJ2-3; maybe TRBD1 (5 bases). With 2 bases removed from V and 4 bases from J, the gap between germline ends came to 7 bases. CDR1 and CDR2 (germline): DFQATT, SNEGSKA (reference sequence). The CDR3 runs to 12 residues.

The chain joins TRBV4-3 to TRBJ1-6; D uncertain. V shed 2 bases and J shed 5 bases, with 10 bases lying between them. The CDR3 loop spans 15 amino acids. Germline V gene lookup returns CDR1 LGHNA and CDR2 YSLEER. The CDR3 nucleotides read TGCGCCAGCAGCCAATATGCAGCAAATAATTCACCCCTCCACTTT. It codes for CASSQYAANNSPLHF.

The genes are TRBV7-2 and TRBJ2-7; 12 positions agree with TRBD2. With the DNA end fitting TRBJ2-5 better, the J assignment may be wrong. The germline gives CDR1 SGHTA, CDR2 FQGNSA. The CDR3 totals 16 residues. CDR3 amino acids: CASSLATSGSGETQYF. The CDR3 DNA reads as TGTGCCAGCAGCTTAGCGACTAGCGGGAGTGGAGAGACCCAGTACTTC.

This clonotype turned up a few times. In DNA form, the CDR3 reads TGTGCCACCAGCCCAAGACGGCAAAACACTGAAGCTTTCTTT. Its translation: CATSPRRQNTEAFF. The rearrangement uses TRBV15 and TRBJ1-1, with D uncertain. Deletions cut 5 bases from V and 2 bases from J, with 12 bases between. The CDR3 extends over 14 amino acids. The V gene's germline CDR1 is LNHNV and CDR2 YYDKDF (reference sequence).

This clonotype has more than one count but fewer than ten. The chain employs TRBV5-8 and TRBJ2-7, with 9 positions matching TRBD1. Germline trimming cut 4 bases from V and 5 bases from J; bases unmatched to any gene: 4. Looked up from germline, CDR1 is SGHTS and CDR2 is YDEGEE. The CDR3 covers 13 residues. CDR3 nucleotide sequence: TGTGCCAGCAGCGGGACAGGGAGGCACGAGCAGTACTTC. Translated, it gives CASSGTGRHEQYF. Full variable domain (missing parts from reference TRBV5-8 and TRBJ2-7): EAGVTQSPTHLIKTRGQQATLRCSPISGHTSVYWYQQALGLGLQFLLWYDEGEERNRGNFPPRFSGRQFPNYSSELNVNALELEDSALYLCASSGTGRHEQYFGPGTRLTVT.